The entry below describes one T cell receptor beta chain. The data originate from a study of T cell changes during pregnancy in multiple sclerosis. Trimming removed 4 bases from V and 3 bases from J; junction bases left unmatched: 6. In germline, CDR1 is SGHRS, CDR2 YFSETQ. This CDR3 is built from 15 residues. Measured with immunoSEQ multiplex PCR; TCRdb has only the in-frame clones, and not every one. The sample carries 50,000 to 60,000 clones, about nine tenths recorded once. This sequence originates from a female donor with multiple sclerosis, enrolled in a pregnancy study. Sequenced here: CD4+ T cells from peripheral blood mononuclear cells, sampled in the first trimester of pregnancy. The V call is TRBV5-1, the J call TRBJ2-5, with 10 positions matching TRBD1. CDR3 sequence (DNA): TGCGCCAGCAGCATCACCGGGACAGGGGAAGAGACCCAGTACTTC. It yields the protein CASSITGTGEETQYF.